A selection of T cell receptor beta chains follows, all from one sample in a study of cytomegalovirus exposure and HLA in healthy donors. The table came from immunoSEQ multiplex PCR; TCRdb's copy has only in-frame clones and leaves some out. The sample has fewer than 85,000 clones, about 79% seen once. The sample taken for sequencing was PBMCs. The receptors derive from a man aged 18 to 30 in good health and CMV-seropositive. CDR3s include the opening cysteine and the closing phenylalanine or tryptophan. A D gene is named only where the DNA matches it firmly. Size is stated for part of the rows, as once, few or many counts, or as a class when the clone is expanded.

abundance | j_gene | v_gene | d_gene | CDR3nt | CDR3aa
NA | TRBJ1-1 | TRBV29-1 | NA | TGCAGCGTCCTAAGAGATGCGAACACTGAAGCTTTCTTT | CSVLRDANTEAFF
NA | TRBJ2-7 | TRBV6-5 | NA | TGTGCCAGCAGTTACCGCAAGAGCTCCTACGAGCAGTACTTC | CASSYRKSSYEQYF
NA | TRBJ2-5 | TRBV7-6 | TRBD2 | TGTGCCAGCAGCTTTTTTGGGACTAGCGGGCAAGAGACCCAGTACTTC | CASSFFGTSGQETQYF
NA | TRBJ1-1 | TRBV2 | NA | TGTGCAGACCTGGCGGTCCGGGAGAGCACTGAAGCTTTCTTT | CADLAVRESTEAFF
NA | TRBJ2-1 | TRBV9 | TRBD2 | TGTGCCAGCAGCGTATATAGGACTAGCGGGTACAATGAGCAGTTCTTC | CASSVYRTSGYNEQFF
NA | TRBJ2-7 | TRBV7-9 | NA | TGTGCCAGCAGCTTATTGGAGGGCGCCTACGAGCAGTACTTC | CASSLLEGAYEQYF
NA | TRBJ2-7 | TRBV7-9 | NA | TGTGCCAGCAGCCCCAAAGGGTCTAGCGACGAGCAGTACTTC | CASSPKGSSDEQYF
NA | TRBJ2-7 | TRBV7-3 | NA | TGTGCCAGCAGCGAAACAGGTGGCGAGCAGTACTTC | CASSETGGEQYF
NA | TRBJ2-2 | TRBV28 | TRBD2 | TGTGCCAGCAGTTTCTTTAGTCGGCTAGCGGGATCCAGACAAGGGGAGCTGTTTTTT | CASSFFSRLAGSRQGELFF
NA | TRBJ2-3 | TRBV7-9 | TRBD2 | TGTGCCAGCAGCCCCTATAGCGGGAGGGACACAGATACGCAGTATTTT | CASSPYSGRDTDTQYF
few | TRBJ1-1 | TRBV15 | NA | TGTGCCACCAGCCAGATGAACACTGAAGCTTTCTTT | CATSQMNTEAFF
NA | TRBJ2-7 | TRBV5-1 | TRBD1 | TGCGCCAGCTACCTACCGGGACAGCCCTACGAGCAGTACTTC | CASYLPGQPYEQYF
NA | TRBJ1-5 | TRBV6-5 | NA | TGTGCCAGCAGTTACCGGGCGGGCCGAAAAGAGCCCCAGCATTTT | CASSYRAGRKEPQHF
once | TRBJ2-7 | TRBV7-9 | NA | TGTGCCAGCAGCCCCTGGGGGGACCGGCGCGAGCAGTACTTC | CASSPWGDRREQYF